Given below is one T cell receptor (beta chain) in context. The ends were cut back, 0 bases at V and 2 bases at J, with 8 bases in the middle. The germline V gene encodes CDR1 SNHLY and CDR2 FYNNEI. The CDR3 totals 15 residues. This sample stems from a study of blood T cell repertoires in COVID-19. Profiled with immunoSEQ multiplex PCR; TCRdb holds only in-frame clones, not every one. The table records 300,000 to 350,000 clones, 70% to 90% of them present only once. Everyone who took part was 18 to 89 years old, and they came from about two dozen US areas. Recovered participants had two consecutive negative NP/OP PCR tests, healthcare professional clearance, or symptom resolution.

Sequences were obtained from PBMCs or T cells enriched from blood (not recorded which). The receptor was derived from a man aged 25 to 45 who had recovered from COVID-19. The rearrangement joins TRBV2 to TRBJ1-5; the D gene is possibly TRBD1 (6 bases). This CDR3 is CASSEAGGRNQPQHF. CDR3 DNA sequence: TGTGCCAGCAGTGAAGCAGGGGGACGCAATCAGCCCCAGCATTTT.